The 4 T cell receptor beta chains in this list originate from one sample, sequenced in a study of blood T cell repertoires in COVID-19 (TCRdb year 2020). Libraries were prepared through the immunoSEQ multiplex PCR assay. The immuneACCESS repertoire file appears here via TCRdb, limited to in-frame rearrangements. These files lack a portion of the clones; in checked studies, under half of the deficit traces to unresolved V genes, and the cause of the others is not known. The sample table lists around 300,000 clones, about 82% of them with a count of one. The ten biggest clones cover more than 6% of the sample. Source material: peripheral blood. These receptors were collected from a human donor in a cohort sampled during active COVID-19.

With regard to this clone: The same CDR3 arises from other DNA sequences in this sample as well. The V gene is TRBV12-3 or TRBV12-4, the J gene TRBJ1-5; no clear D. Trimming took off 6 bases at V and 0 bases at J, with 3 bases between the two ends. The length of the CDR3 is 12 residues. CDR3 protein: CASSYSNQPQHF. Here the CDR3 DNA reads TGTGCCAGCAGCTATAGCAATCAGCCCCAGCATTTT.

The V call is TRBV6-5, the J call TRBJ2-7; 7 bases match TRBD2. The CDR3 is 14 amino acids. The germline gives CDR1 MNHEY, CDR2 SVGAGI. The ends lost 5 bases at V and 0 bases at J; junction bases unmatched: 4. The chain's CDR3 is CASSRGGSSYEQYF. DNA of the CDR3: TGTGCCAGCAGTCGGGGCGGGAGCTCCTACGAGCAGTACTTC.

The V call is TRBV2, the J call TRBJ1-2; 10 bases are a match to TRBD1. The ends lost 9 bases at V and 6 bases at J; junction bases unmatched: 4. This CDR3 has 12 amino acids. Germline V gene lookup returns CDR1 SNHLY and CDR2 FYNNEI. The CDR3 region has the DNA TGTGCCAGTCTGGGACAGGGGAATGGCTACACCTTC. Translating gives CASLGQGNGYTF.

J is TRBJ1-2 and V is TRBV4-1, with D hard to call. This CDR3 region has 11 residues. V lost 0 bases and J 8 bases, leaving 4 bases between the germline ends. Germline loops: CDR1 MGHRA, CDR2 YSYEKL. CDR3 loop: CASSQDRGYTF. CDR3 coding DNA: TGCGCCAGCAGCCAAGATCGGGGCTACACCTTC.